The next 27 T cell receptor beta chains were all read from a single sample in a study of T cells in women clearing cervical HPV infection. Here immunoSEQ multiplex PCR was the method, and the copy in TCRdb shows in-frame clones only, minus some. Its listing shows around 25,000 clones. Sample: blood buffy coat. Source of these receptors: a woman between 18 and 69 years old with a cervical HPV16 infection that either progressed to CIN3+ or cleared (not recorded which).

For this clone: The read gets to within 3 residues of the CDR3 end, and the germline J gene fills in the rest. The chain joins TRBV20-1 to TRBJ1-2, with D uncertain. The germline V gene has CDR1 DFQATT and CDR2 SNEGSKA (reference sequence). The CDR3 spans 14 residues. With 6 bases removed from V and 4 bases from J, the gap between germline ends came to 18 bases. The CDR3 is CSAPRGPEIYGYTF. The sequenced part of the CDR3 DNA is TGCAGTGCCCCTCGCGGCCCCGAGATCTATGGC.

Regarding this clone: The read terminates 3 residues ahead of where the CDR3 ends, so the germline J gene completes it. The chain links TRBV7-2 to TRBJ2-3; D is perhaps TRBD1 (5 bases). This CDR3 spans 15 amino acids. Germline V gives CDR1 SGHTA, CDR2 FQGNSA. Partial CDR3 DNA: TGTGCCAGCAGCTTGACAGCCTCCTATCAGGAGACG. This translates into CASSLTASYQET. The entire CDR3 protein is CASSLTASYQETQYF. The whole variable domain, filled in from reference TRBV7-2 and TRBJ2-3, reads GAGVSQSPSNKVTEKGKDVELRCDPISGHTALYWYRQSLGQGLEFLIYFQGNSAPDKSGLPSDRFSAERTGGSVSTLTIQRTQQEDSAVYLCASSLTASYQETQYFGPGTRLTVL.

Comments on this clone: The read is 3 residues too short to cover the CDR3 end, so that end is filled in from the germline J gene. The chain recombines TRBV2 with TRBJ1-5; D gene uncertain. The V end was cut by 4 bases, the J end by 3 bases, with 7 bases between. This CDR3 has 13 amino acids. The V gene's germline CDR1 is SNHLY and CDR2 FYNNEI. CDR3 amino acids: CASSVAPNQPQHF. CDR3 bases read: TGTGCCAGCAGTGTGGCCCCCAATCAGCCC.

Notes on this clone: The read falls 3 residues short of the CDR3 end, and the missing part is taken from the germline J gene. This chain joins TRBV30 and TRBJ2-7; 11 bases line up with TRBD1. Germline CDR1 and CDR2: GTSNPN and SVGIG (reference sequence). This CDR3 has 13 amino acids. After removal of 5 bases from V and 2 bases from J, the junction contained 2 bases not matched to a gene. The CDR3 bases that were read are TGTGCCTGGGGGACAGGGGGTACCTACGAG. Residues: CAWGTGGTYE. The full-length CDR3 reads as CAWGTGGTYEQYF.

On this clone itself: The CDR3 goes on 3 residues after the read ends, and that part is filled in from the germline J gene. The chain joins TRBV18 to TRBJ1-6; the D is unclear. Germline CDR1 is KGHSH and CDR2 is LQKENI. The CDR3 is 13 amino acids. Trimming shortened V by 3 bases and J by 6 bases, and 6 bases separated the two germline ends. CDR3 residues: CASSPGSNSPLHF. The part of the CDR3 DNA that was read is TGTGCCAGCTCACCGGGCAGTAATTCACCC. Supplemented by reference TRBV18 and TRBJ1-6, the full variable domain reads NAGVMQNPRHLVRRRGQEARLRCSPMKGHSHVYWYRQLPEEGLKFMVYLQKENIIDESGMPKERFSAEFPKEGPSILRIQQVVRGDSAAYFCASSPGSNSPLHFGNGTRLTVT.

In the case of this clone: Sequencing ends 3 residues short of the CDR3 end; the germline J gene provides the rest. The genes are TRBV2 and TRBJ2-7; 7 bases line up with TRBD2. Germline loops: CDR1 SNHLY, CDR2 FYNNEI. V lost 7 bases and J lost 4; bases outside the gene matches: 13. The CDR3 is 15 residues long. The CDR3 region is CASIPGGYEEYEQYF. The CDR3 DNA, read in part, is TGTGCCAGCATTCCGGGGGGATATGAAGAATACGAG.

As regards this clone: The DNA ends 3 residues before the CDR3 does, and the rest of the CDR3 is filled in from the germline J gene. V gene TRBV5-4 combines with J gene TRBJ2-5, with 8 positions matching TRBD2. The J segment lost 4 bases and the V segment lost 0 bases, leaving 2 bases of the junction unmatched. There are 14 residues in the CDR3. Germline V lookup: CDR1 SGHNT, CDR2 YYREEE (reference sequence). The CDR3 is CASSLGTSIETQYF. CDR3 DNA, as far as it was read: TGTGCCAGCAGCTTGGGGACTAGCATAGAGACC.

Regarding this clone: The read comes to an end 3 residues before the CDR3 does, leaving the germline J gene to fill in the end. This chain joins TRBV6-2 or TRBV6-3 and TRBJ1-1; the D is unclear. Trimming took off 4 bases at V and 0 bases at J, with 9 bases between the two ends. There are 14 residues in the CDR3. Germline V gene lookup returns CDR1 MNHEY and CDR2 SVGEGT. CDR3 sequence reads: CASSSLVMNTEAFF. The CDR3 bases that were read are TGTGCCAGCAGTTCACTGGTTATGAACACTGAA.

On this clone itself: The read ends 3 residues shy of where the CDR3 ends; the end is completed using the germline J gene. This chain uses TRBV20-1 with TRBJ2-7; 8 bases fit TRBD1. The CDR3 contains 15 residues. The ends lost 7 bases at V and 3 bases at J; junction bases unmatched: 14. The germline gives CDR1 DFQATT, CDR2 SNEGSKA (reference sequence). The CDR3 bases that were read are TGCAGTGTTGCACCCGCCGACAGGGGATTCTACGAG. Its protein product is CSVAPADRGFYE. The entire CDR3 protein reads CSVAPADRGFYEQYF.

Details on this clone: Coverage ceases 3 residues before the CDR3 finishes, and the germline J gene fills in the end. The V call is TRBV7-8, the J call TRBJ1-2; TRBD1 agrees at 9 bases. The germline gives CDR1 SGHVS, CDR2 FQNEAQ. The V and J ends lost 3 bases and 3 bases, in that order; junction bases with no gene match: 11. This CDR3 is built from 17 residues. The CDR3 reads CASSFSGTGRADYGYTF. The part of the CDR3 DNA that was read is TGTGCCAGCAGCTTTTCCGGGACAGGGAGGGCAGACTATGGC.

About this clone: The DNA ends 3 residues before the CDR3 does, and the rest of the CDR3 is filled in from the germline J gene. The chain has TRBV7-2 and TRBJ1-2; 7 bases are a match to TRBD1. Germline CDR1 is SGHTA and CDR2 is FQGNSA. The CDR3 has 15 residues. Incomplete CDR3 DNA: TGTGCCAGCAGCTTTCCAACAGGGGTGGCCTTCAGC. Its translation: CASSFPTGVAFS. The CDR3, in full, reads CASSFPTGVAFSYTF.

The sequenced CDR3 bases are TGTGCCAGCAGTGACCCTTACGACAGGGGACGTATGGGCACTGAA. Its translation is CASSDPYDRGRMGTE. The full CDR3 protein is CASSDPYDRGRMGTEAFF. This chain links TRBV2 with TRBJ1-1; 8 bases are a match to TRBD1. The CDR3 end lies 3 residues beyond the end of the read and is filled in from the germline J gene. This CDR3 comprises 18 residues. Germline CDR1 reads SNHLY; CDR2 reads FYNNEI. After removal of 3 bases from V and 4 bases from J, the junction contained 16 bases not matched to a gene.

As for this clone: The CDR3 goes on 3 residues after the read ends, and that part is filled in from the germline J gene. The chain couples TRBV6-2 or TRBV6-3 to TRBJ2-7, with unresolved D. The CDR3 has 15 residues. Germline-derived CDR1 and CDR2 are MNHEY and SVGEGT. Trimming took off 7 bases at V and 2 bases at J, with 18 bases between the two ends. The DNA read from the CDR3 is TGTGCCAGCACCCTAGGAGAAAGGTCAGCCTACGAG. This sequence encodes CASTLGERSAYE. The whole CDR3 region reads CASTLGERSAYEQYF.

To note about this clone: Read data end 3 residues before the CDR3 end; the end is taken from the germline J gene. The chain carries TRBV5-1 and TRBJ1-6; D not resolved. Germline loops: CDR1 SGHRS, CDR2 YFSETQ. V was cut by 2 bases and J by 0 bases, with 3 bases left in between. This CDR3 region has 14 residues. CDR3 DNA, as far as it was read: TGCGCCAGCAGCTTAGGCTCCTATAATTCACCC. This codes for CASSLGSYNSP. The whole CDR3 is CASSLGSYNSPLHF.

A note on this clone: The observed sequence ends 3 residues before the CDR3 terminus, with the missing tail filled in from the germline J gene. The chain couples TRBV5-4 to TRBJ1-2; 7 nucleotides agree with TRBD1. The junction had 2 bases not matched to a gene; V was cut back by 4 bases and J by 2 bases. CDR3 length: 13 amino acids. Germline CDR1 and CDR2: SGHNT and YYREEE (reference sequence). The CDR3 loop is CASSQTGNYGYTF. CDR3 DNA, as far as it was read: TGTGCCAGCAGCCAGACAGGGAACTATGGC.

To note about this clone: The CDR3 extends 3 residues past the end of the read, so its final part is completed from the germline J gene. The rearrangement links TRBV5-1 to TRBJ1-2; D might be TRBD1 (6 bases). Looked up from germline, CDR1 is SGHRS and CDR2 is YFSETQ. This CDR3 comprises 14 residues. The CDR3 bases that were read are TGCGCCAGCAGCTTGGGCGCAGGGGCCATATTC. It is translated as CASSLGAGAIF. From start to end, the CDR3 is CASSLGAGAIFYTF.

Concerning this clone itself: Sequencing ends 3 residues short of the CDR3 end; the germline J gene provides the rest. The rearrangement joins TRBV6-2 or TRBV6-3 to TRBJ1-2, with D possibly being TRBD1 (5 bases). The CDR3 is 14 residues long. V gave up 2 bases and J gave up 6 bases, with 13 bases separating them. Looked up from germline, CDR1 is MNHEY and CDR2 is SVGEGT. The part of the CDR3 DNA that was read is TGTGCCAGCAGTTACCATACGGACACTGATGGC. Translating it yields CASSYHTDTDG. The entire CDR3 reads CASSYHTDTDGYTF.

Of note for this clone: The CDR3 end is not reached by the read, which stops 3 residues before it; the germline J gene fills it in. The chain employs TRBV20-1 and TRBJ2-5, with 8 bases that match TRBD1. The V segment lost 5 bases and the J segment 5 bases; nucleotides outside the gene matches: 7. This CDR3 spans 13 amino acids. CDR1 and CDR2 (germline): DFQATT, SNEGSKA (reference sequence). The CDR3 bases that were read are TGCAGTGCTGCCTCCCCAGGGGGCGAGACC. Protein sequence: CSAASPGGET. The entire CDR3 protein is CSAASPGGETQYF.

Notes on this clone: Read sequence stops 3 residues before the CDR3 end, and the germline J gene provides the missing end. This chain joins TRBV28 and TRBJ2-2; 9 nucleotides align to TRBD1. V was clipped by 5 bases and J by 7 bases; unmatched bases: 11. The CDR3 has 16 residues. Germline assignment: CDR1 MDHEN and CDR2 SYDVKM. CDR3 region: CASSPRDRAPVGELFF. CDR3 DNA, as far as it was read: TGTGCCAGCAGTCCAAGGGACAGGGCTCCTGTCGGGGAG.

The sequenced part of the CDR3 DNA is TGCGCCAGCAGCCAACCCCCGGGGGAGATACTCCTCTATGGC. Amino acid sequence: CASSQPPGEILLYG. The complete CDR3 sequence is CASSQPPGEILLYGYTF. The V and J genes are TRBV4-1 and TRBJ1-2; D is perhaps TRBD1 (5 bases). The read halts 3 residues ahead of the CDR3 end, with the missing end drawn from the germline J gene. The CDR3 runs 17 residues. CDR1 and CDR2 from the germline V gene are MGHRA and YSYEKL. Trimming pared 2 bases from V and 4 bases from J, leaving 20 bases between.

As regards this clone: Coverage ceases 3 residues before the CDR3 finishes, and the germline J gene fills in the end. V and J are TRBV30 and TRBJ1-2, with 7 bases that match TRBD1. The V gene's germline CDR1 is GTSNPN and CDR2 SVGIG (reference sequence). Trimming removed 2 bases from V and 7 bases from J; junction bases left unmatched: 13. The CDR3 loop spans 15 amino acids. The CDR3 sequence is CAWSWAGWQGVGYTF. The DNA read from the CDR3 is TGTGCCTGGAGTTGGGCAGGATGGCAGGGGGTTGGC.

For this clone: The read ends 3 residues shy of where the CDR3 ends; the end is completed using the germline J gene. The chain couples TRBV7-6 to TRBJ2-3; 7 nucleotides align to TRBD1. CDR1 SGHVS and CDR2 FNYEAQ come from the germline V gene. The CDR3 covers 14 residues. The part of the CDR3 DNA that was read is TGTGCCAGCAGCCACGGGACAGCACAAGAGACG. Protein: CASSHGTAQET. Given in full, the CDR3 is CASSHGTAQETQYF.

Of note for this clone: The CDR3 goes on 3 residues after the read ends, and that part is filled in from the germline J gene. This chain joins TRBV20-1 and TRBJ1-1; D unclear. Germline V gives CDR1 DFQATT, CDR2 SNEGSKA (reference sequence). The V end lost 0 bases, the J end lost 2 bases, and 7 bases lay between the germline ends. The CDR3 loop spans 13 amino acids. The CDR3: CSARDHLNTEAFF. Partial CDR3 DNA: TGCAGTGCTAGAGACCACTTAAACACTGAA.

On this clone: The CDR3 end lies 3 residues beyond the end of the read and is filled in from the germline J gene. The chain uses TRBV6-2 or TRBV6-3 and TRBJ1-2, with D possibly being TRBD1 (6 bases). Germline assignment: CDR1 MNHEY and CDR2 SVGEGT. Trimming cost V 6 bases and J 2 bases, with 10 bases left between them. The CDR3 is 13 amino acids. CDR3 DNA, as far as it was read: TGTGCCAGCAGCCCCGGACAGAACTATGGC. It encodes CASSPGQNYG. The entire CDR3 protein is CASSPGQNYGYTF.

As concerns this clone: The read terminates 3 residues before the CDR3 end, so the remaining end is supplied by the germline J gene. This chain connects TRBV7-2 to TRBJ2-5; TRBD2 might be the D (6 bases). Looked up from germline, CDR1 is SGHTA and CDR2 is FQGNSA. Trimming removed 5 bases from V and 3 bases from J, with 16 bases in between. The CDR3 has 15 residues. CDR3 amino acids: CASSQARGLEETQYF. The covered CDR3 bases are TGTGCCAGCAGCCAAGCGCGGGGACTTGAAGAGACC.

As regards this clone: The read ends 3 residues shy of where the CDR3 ends; the end is completed using the germline J gene. This sequence joins TRBV5-5 and TRBJ2-7, with TRBD1 identical over 7 bases. This CDR3 comprises 14 residues. The germline V gene has CDR1 SGHKS and CDR2 YYEKEE (reference sequence). Germline trimming cut 4 bases from V and 5 bases from J; bases unmatched to any gene: 9. The CDR3 sequence is CASSLTGLGHEQYF. The DNA read from the CDR3 is TGTGCCAGCAGCCTGACAGGGCTAGGTCACGAG.

In regard to this clone: The read ends 3 residues shy of where the CDR3 ends; the end is completed using the germline J gene. The rearrangement links TRBV18 to TRBJ2-3; 9 positions agree with TRBD1. The length of the CDR3 is 15 residues. Looked up from germline, CDR1 is KGHSH and CDR2 is LQKENI. J was trimmed by 0 bases and V by 6 bases; bases with no gene match: 4. The DNA read from the CDR3 is TGTGCCAGCTCTTACGACAGGGGGAGCACAGATACG. The encoded protein is CASSYDRGSTDT. The CDR3 in its entirety is CASSYDRGSTDTQYF.